This T cell receptor beta chain stems from a study of blood T cells in healthy people across ages. PCR was performed a second time for about 7 to 11 cycles using a sample-barcoded 5' primer and a J-beta primer mix. Unique molecular identifiers of 12 random nucleotides labeled each cDNA. Individual samples furnished no less than 2.5 million CDR3-containing paired-end reads apiece. TCRdb ran MiXCR on the 5' RACE reads and lists one entry per CDR3 protein. The sample contains 800,000 or so distinct CDR3 sequences, more than 35% of which appear only once. Study observations and caveats: Observed TCR beta diversity per million T cells went down as age went up. This fall followed a roughly linear course with age.

Notes on this clonotype: The antigen is not known.

Donation came from healthy Caucasian individuals in Russia who were aged about 6 to 100. V was pared by 3 bases and J by 6 bases, with 10 bases between. Germline V CDR1 and CDR2: SGHVS, FQNEAQ. There are 13 residues in the CDR3. Input material: blood. This receptor was identified in a man older than 75 in good health. V is TRBV7-8 and J is TRBJ2-3; D remains ambiguous. The CDR3 nucleotides are TGTGCCAGCAGCTTGGGCCTTGAGGATACGCAGTATTTT. Protein sequence: CASSLGLEDTQYF.